These T cell receptor beta chains were read from a single sample in a study of T-cell reconstitution after alpha-beta-depleted transplantation in children. A single record per CDR3 protein comes from TCRdb applying MiXCR to the PCR reads. There are 60,000 to 80,000 distinct CDR3 sequences in the sample; about 7.3% occur only once, and approximately 2.4% lies in the top ten. The material was PBMCs from the stem cell graft donor, obtained from the stem cell graft. Every receptor here comes from a human donor who donated a stem cell graft to a child with acute lymphoblastic leukemia. The CDR3 runs from the conserved cysteine through the conserved F or W. Part of the rows lack a size; the others show once, few, many or a class for expanded clones.

V gene	J gene	clone size	CDR3 protein
TRBV7-8	TRBJ2-1	.	CASSLQGDEQFF
TRBV7-2	TRBJ2-2	many	CASSLLSPRTSGDTGELFF
TRBV29-1	TRBJ1-2	few	CSVLDRPRGYTF
TRBV7-3	TRBJ2-1	many	CASSLIGSGRDLKNEQFF
TRBV10-2	TRBJ2-1	many	CASSAGTRTNEQFF
TRBV27	TRBJ2-5	many	CASSFSRLVQGETQYF
TRBV5-1	TRBJ2-1	many	CASSSRDRGGNEQFF
TRBV5-1	TRBJ2-7	many	CASSGTSGSSNYEQYF
TRBV20-1	TRBJ2-2	few	CSARDLGRGGLSGELFF
TRBV29-1	TRBJ2-2	.	CSVGPFAGSRYDPGELFF
TRBV2	TRBJ1-2	.	CAFPISSGPYYGYTF
TRBV5-6	TRBJ2-7	many	CASSAPTGQFYEQYF
TRBV25-1	TRBJ2-1	.	CASSVAGTGRYGEQFF
TRBV12-3/TRBV12-4	TRBJ1-5	many	CASVGQSNQPQHF
TRBV7-9	TRBJ2-7	many	CASSFGIFYEQYF
TRBV11-1	TRBJ1-6	few	CASSSLSVQGKGSYNSPLHF
TRBV5-1	TRBJ1-2	many	CASSFGGNGYTF
TRBV10-3	TRBJ1-1	few	CAISRTQQNTEAFF
TRBV7-2	TRBJ1-1	many	CASSRALNTEAFF
TRBV4-1	TRBJ2-7	many	CASSQERGLGEQYF
TRBV27	TRBJ1-5	many	CASSPAWGEIWHF
TRBV14	TRBJ2-7	many	CASSQEGLKWYEQYF
TRBV5-1	TRBJ2-7	many	CASSLVAGPGHEQYF
TRBV14	TRBJ2-7	many	CASSPRLAGLNYYEQYF
TRBV7-2	TRBJ2-7	few	CASSSLLTGRNGEQYF
TRBV20-1	TRBJ2-1	once	CSALSGSPHNEQFF
TRBV12-3/TRBV12-4	TRBJ2-3	many	CASSKGHSTDTQYF
TRBV7-3	TRBJ2-1	many	CASPEPTPSYNEQFF
TRBV7-6	TRBJ2-1	.	CASSPFRDSDEQFF
TRBV21-1	TRBJ2-5	.	CASSTRRPGLAGEETQYF
TRBV7-2	TRBJ1-1	few	CAILTATMNTEAFF
TRBV20-1	TRBJ2-7	.	CSARDSTSGGTTYEQYF
TRBV6-1	TRBJ1-5	few	CASSEEGPGNQPQHF
TRBV7-2	TRBJ1-2	many	CASSLGPGTYGYTF
TRBV4-1	TRBJ2-1	.	CASSQGAGATSYNEQFF
TRBV5-5	TRBJ1-5	many	CASSRDIPSNQPQHF
TRBV29-1	TRBJ2-1	many	CSARDSEYNEQFF
TRBV3-1	TRBJ1-4	many	CASSPEVPEKLFF
TRBV5-1	TRBJ1-2	many	CASSLRGADYGYTF
TRBV5-1	TRBJ2-3	many	CASSLGDRDTDTQYF
TRBV12-3/TRBV12-4	TRBJ2-7	many	CASSATGSYEQYF
TRBV4-3	TRBJ1-1	many	CASSQSSGGSTEAFF
TRBV5-1	TRBJ2-3	many	CASTRDPVSPDTQYF
TRBV20-1	TRBJ2-1	many	CSAPRDEPYEQFF
TRBV11-2	TRBJ1-1	many	CASSLDLVGTSVTEAFF
TRBV7-3	TRBJ2-2	.	CASSRTGTPNGELFF
TRBV27	TRBJ2-2	.	CASSLYRGGTGELFF
TRBV25-1	TRBJ1-2	many	CASSEWGTGSGYTF
TRBV5-1	TRBJ1-3	many	CASRWDISGNTIYF
TRBV12-3/TRBV12-4	TRBJ1-1	many	CASSLTENTEAFF
TRBV7-8	TRBJ2-7	many	CASSLARGQGSYEQYF
TRBV29-1	TRBJ1-1	many	CSVKGVGTEAFF
TRBV9	TRBJ2-5	many	CASSSSTGGYETQYF
TRBV5-4	TRBJ2-3	.	CASSAGLASTDTQYF
TRBV5-1	TRBJ2-5	many	CASSPDRERETQYF
TRBV18	TRBJ1-4	.	CASSQNTLSLLELTNEKLFF
TRBV7-8	TRBJ2-1	many	CASSFESPGLANEQFF
TRBV20-1	TRBJ1-6	few	CSARDRQGAHNSSPLHF
TRBV5-1	TRBJ2-7	many	CASAAGGTTYEQYF
TRBV29-1	TRBJ2-5	many	CSVDGLGETQYF